This paragraph reports one T cell receptor beta chain. Its antigen remains unidentified. The sample comes from a study of T cell repertoires in cytomegalovirus infection. Study details: Indications of both CMV infection and matching HLA type were provided by public TCR beta signatures. Findings of the study overall: HLA-C-restricted CMV clonotypes gave the most frequent clonotype in two of eight donors.

The germline gives CDR1 SEHNR, CDR2 FQNEAQ (reference sequence). Trimming stripped 3 bases from V and 0 bases from J, with 12 bases between. This CDR3 has 16 residues. TCRdb passed the reads through MiXCR, listing each CDR3 protein once. The data contain 750,000 to 950,000 distinct CDR3 sequences, roughly 29% of them seen just once; the ten biggest clones take up about an eighth. The receptor was isolated from a human donor in good health (CMV status not recorded). Some clones in this sample may be carry-over from other donors' samples. Material: cultured CD8+ T cells from PBMCs, obtained from culture after CMV antigen stimulation. The chain employs TRBV7-9 and TRBJ1-3, with a weak D call TRBD1 (5 bases). The CDR3 DNA reads TGTGCCAGCAGCTTTAAGGGGCTCAACTCTGGAAACACCATATATTTT. Its translation is CASSFKGLNSGNTIYF.